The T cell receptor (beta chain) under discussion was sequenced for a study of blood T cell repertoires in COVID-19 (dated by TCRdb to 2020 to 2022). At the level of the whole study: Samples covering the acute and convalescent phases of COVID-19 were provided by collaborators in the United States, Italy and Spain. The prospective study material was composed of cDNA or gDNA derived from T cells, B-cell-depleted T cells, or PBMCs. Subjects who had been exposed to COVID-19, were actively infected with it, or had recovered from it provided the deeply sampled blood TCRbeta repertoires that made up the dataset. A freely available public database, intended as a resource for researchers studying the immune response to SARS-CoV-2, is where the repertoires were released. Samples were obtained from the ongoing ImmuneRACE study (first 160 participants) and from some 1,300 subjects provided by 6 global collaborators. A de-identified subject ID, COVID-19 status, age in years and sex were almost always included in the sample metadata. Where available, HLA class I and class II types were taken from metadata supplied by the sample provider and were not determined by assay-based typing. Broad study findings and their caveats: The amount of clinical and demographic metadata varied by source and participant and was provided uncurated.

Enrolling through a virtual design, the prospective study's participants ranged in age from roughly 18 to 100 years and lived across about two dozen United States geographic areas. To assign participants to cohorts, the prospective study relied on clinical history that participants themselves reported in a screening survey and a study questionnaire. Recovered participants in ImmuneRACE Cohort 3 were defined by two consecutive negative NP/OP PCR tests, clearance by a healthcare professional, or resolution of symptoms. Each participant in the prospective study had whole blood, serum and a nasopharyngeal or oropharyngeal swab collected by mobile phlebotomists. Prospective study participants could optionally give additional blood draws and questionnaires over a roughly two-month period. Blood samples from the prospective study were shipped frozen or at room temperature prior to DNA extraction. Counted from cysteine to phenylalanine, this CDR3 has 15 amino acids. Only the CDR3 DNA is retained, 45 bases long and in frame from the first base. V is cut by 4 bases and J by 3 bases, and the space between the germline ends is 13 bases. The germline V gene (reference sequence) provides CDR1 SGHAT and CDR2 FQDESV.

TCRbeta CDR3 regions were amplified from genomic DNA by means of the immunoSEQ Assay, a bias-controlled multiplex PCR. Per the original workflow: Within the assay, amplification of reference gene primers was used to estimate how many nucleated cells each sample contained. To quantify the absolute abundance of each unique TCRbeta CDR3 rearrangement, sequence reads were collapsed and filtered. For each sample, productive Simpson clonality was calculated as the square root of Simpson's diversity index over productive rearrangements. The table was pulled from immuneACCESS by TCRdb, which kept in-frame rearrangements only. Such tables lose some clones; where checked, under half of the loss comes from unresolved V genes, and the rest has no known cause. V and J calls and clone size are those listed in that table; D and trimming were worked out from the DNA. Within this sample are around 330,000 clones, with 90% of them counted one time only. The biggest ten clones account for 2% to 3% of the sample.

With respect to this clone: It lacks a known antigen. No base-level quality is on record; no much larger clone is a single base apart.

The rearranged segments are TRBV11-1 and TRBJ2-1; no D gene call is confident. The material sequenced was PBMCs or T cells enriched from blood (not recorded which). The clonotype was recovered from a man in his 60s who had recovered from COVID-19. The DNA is TGTGCCAGCAGCTCGCGGATGAGTAGCTACAATGAGCAGTTCTTC. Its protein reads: CASSSRMSSYNEQFF.